This T cell receptor beta chain was recorded in a study of regulatory T cells in long-lasting Graves disease. Background on the study: Positive TSH receptor antibodies alongside over 5 years of antithyroid drugs were what marked Graves' disease as persistent. Regarding the study as a whole: More public clonotypes were shared by persistent patients (under 3,000) than by new patients (roughly 910).

Turning to this clonotype: Its antigen is not known.

Germline V gene lookup returns CDR1 LNHDA and CDR2 SQIVND (reference sequence). The CDR3 is 15 amino acids. V lost 4 bases, J lost 1 base, and 13 bases lay in between. According to the study, TCR beta libraries were built with iRepertoire HTBI primers and CDR3-region Arm-PCR. In the original workflow: Looking across samples, the authors found some 60 TRBV and approximately 14 TRBJ segments. Each CDR3 protein gets one entry after TCRdb re-called the multiplex PCR reads with MiXCR. TCRdb assigned the V and J calls; the authors' analysis was not used. Of a few hundred thousand distinct CDR3 sequences in the sample, approximately 21% were seen once. Documented time point: persistent/refractory GD, antithyroid drugs over 5 years with positive TRAb. RNA isolated from PBMCs was used to make the TCR library. The collection involved drawing approximately 9 milliliters of peripheral blood into EDTA tubes.

The chain uses TRBV19 and TRBJ1-1, with unresolved D. The sequencing used peripheral blood mononuclear cells (PBMCs), collected when the disease was refractory, from a patient treated with antithyroid drugs. This TCR derives from a female donor with Graves disease. The CDR3 spells CASSRESRKNTEAFF. The CDR3, as DNA: TGTGCCAGTAGTAGGGAAAGCAGGAAGAACACTGAAGCTTTCTTT. The variable domain in full, completed from reference TRBV19 and TRBJ1-1, reads DGGITQSPKYLFRKEGQNVTLSCEQNLNHDAMYWYRQDPGQGLRLIYYSQIVNDFQKGDIAEGYSVSREKKESFPLTVTSAQKNPTAFYLCASSRESRKNTEAFFGQGTRLTVV.